This entry concerns a single T cell receptor (beta chain). The antigen is undetermined. The CDR3 has 14 amino acids. The germline CDR1 and CDR2 sequences are LNHDA and SQIVND (reference sequence). V was clipped by 4 bases and J by 0 bases, with 9 bases between them. The sample is drawn from a study of shared clonotypes between healthy human individuals. Regarding the study as a whole: Clonotypes shared by all four donors outscored non-shared clonotypes in generation probability.

Sequencing used immunoSEQ multiplex PCR; TCRdb keeps in-frame clones, though not all of them. Altogether 2 million to 2.5 million clones are present, nearly 97% being singletons, with the ten largest covering more than 0.1%. This sequence joins TRBV19 and TRBJ1-1, with D tentatively TRBD1 (5 bases). The sequence was obtained from a man younger than 30 in good health. Sequencing was done on a sample of naive CD4+ T cells sorted from blood. Regarding subset: CD45RA+ positively selected. The chain's CDR3 is CASSKGPMNTEAFF. The CDR3 DNA reads as TGTGCCAGTAGTAAGGGACCGATGAACACTGAAGCTTTCTTT.